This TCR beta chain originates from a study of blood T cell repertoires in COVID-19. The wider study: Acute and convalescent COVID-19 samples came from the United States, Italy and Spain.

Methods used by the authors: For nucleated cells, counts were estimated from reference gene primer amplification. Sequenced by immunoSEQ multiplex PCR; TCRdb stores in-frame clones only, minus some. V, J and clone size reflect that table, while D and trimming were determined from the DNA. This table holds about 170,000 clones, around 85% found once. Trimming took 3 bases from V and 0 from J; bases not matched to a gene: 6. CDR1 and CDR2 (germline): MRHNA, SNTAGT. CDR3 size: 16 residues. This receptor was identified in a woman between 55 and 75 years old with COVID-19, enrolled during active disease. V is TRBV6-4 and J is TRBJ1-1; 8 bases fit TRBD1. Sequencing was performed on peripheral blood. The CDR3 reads CASSDRATGVNTEAFF. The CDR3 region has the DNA TGTGCCAGCAGTGATCGTGCGACAGGGGTGAACACTGAAGCTTTCTTT.